Below are 6 T cell receptor beta chains sequenced from a single sample in a study of PD-1 blockade in classical Hodgkin lymphoma. Method: immunoSEQ multiplex PCR; TCRdb's copy keeps in-frame clones and lacks some. This sample has tens of thousands of clones; approximately 90% occur once, and the top ten carry 15%. Autologous stem cell transplantation was followed by relapse in every patient, and brentuximab vedotin exposure varied. This material consisted of peripheral blood mononuclear cells (PBMCs), taken at baseline. Receptor source: a human donor with classical Hodgkin lymphoma.

The chain joins TRBV30 to TRBJ2-7; 8 bases agree with TRBD1. CDR3 size: 13 residues. Germline values: CDR1 GTSNPN, CDR2 SVGIG (reference sequence). Germline trimming cut 5 bases from V and 5 bases from J; bases unmatched to any gene: 8. The CDR3 DNA sequence: TGTGCCTGGCGGTGGGCGACAGGGGACGAGCAGTACTTC. The encoded protein is CAWRWATGDEQYF. The full variable domain, rest sourced from reference TRBV30 and TRBJ2-7, is SQTIHQWPATLVQPVGSPLSLECTVEGTSNPNLYWYRQAAGRGLQLLFYSVGIGQISSEVPQNLSASRPQDRQFILSSKKLLLSDSGFYLCAWRWATGDEQYFGPGTRLTVT.

The chain links TRBV5-1 to TRBJ2-7; D not certain. This CDR3 is 13 amino acids long. Looked up from germline, CDR1 is SGHRS and CDR2 is YFSETQ. Deletions cut 0 bases from V and 2 bases from J, with 6 bases between. DNA of the CDR3: TGCGCCAGCAGCTTGGAGGGCCCCTACGAGCAGTACTTC. The encoded protein is CASSLEGPYEQYF. Full variable domain (rest looked up from reference TRBV5-1 and TRBJ2-7): KAGVTQTPRYLIKTRGQQVTLSCSPISGHRSVSWYQQTPGQGLQFLFEYFSETQRNKGNFPGRFSGRQFSNSRSEMNVSTLELGDSALYLCASSLEGPYEQYFGPGTRLTVT.

The chain couples TRBV18 to TRBJ2-7; D is perhaps TRBD1 (6 bases). V was shortened by 4 bases and J by 3 bases, with 19 bases between the two germline ends. CDR1 and CDR2 (germline): KGHSH, LQKENI. The length of the CDR3 is 16 residues. In DNA form, the CDR3 reads TGTGCCAGCTCACTCATCCCCGGACAGAAACACTACGAGCAGTACTTC. Amino acid sequence: CASSLIPGQKHYEQYF.

The chain joins TRBV6-5 to TRBJ1-2, with no clear D. The CDR3 totals 16 residues. Germline V gene sequence: CDR1 MNHEY, CDR2 SVGAGI. V was pared by 0 bases and J by 6 bases, with 17 bases between. The chain's CDR3 is CASSYSFTGVSHGYTF. The CDR3 DNA reads as TGTGCCAGCAGTTACTCCTTCACCGGGGTGAGTCATGGCTACACCTTC.

The chain links TRBV6-5 to TRBJ2-3, with 9 bases matching TRBD2. Germline CDR1 MNHEY, CDR2 SVGAGI. The CDR3 has 15 amino acids. With V trimmed by 6 bases and J by 0 bases, 4 bases remained unmatched. In nucleotides, the CDR3 is TGTGCCAGCAGGGCCGGACTAGCGAGCACAGATACGCAGTATTTT. This codes for CASRAGLASTDTQYF.

The J gene is TRBJ1-2, the V gene TRBV9; TRBD1 might be the D (5 bases). Between the trimmed V and J ends, which lost 0 bases and 8 bases, there was a span of 11 bases. Germline assignment: CDR1 SGDLS and CDR2 YYNGEE. The CDR3 length is 13 residues. CDR3 in amino acids: CASSVARDGGYTF. CDR3 bases: TGTGCCAGCAGCGTAGCCAGGGATGGCGGCTACACCTTC.